A selection of T cell receptor beta chains follows, all from one sample in a study of human T cells and chemical hapten exposure. MiXCR, applied by TCRdb to the RACE reads, yields one record per CDR3 protein. The repertoire has about 92,000 distinct CDR3 sequences, roughly 9.1% of them found once; the top ten carry about 3.5%. The sequencing used whole blood, collected in connection with sensitization to the hapten diphenylcyclopropenone (DPC). The receptors here all came from a woman between 35 and 50 years old with alopecia areata. Some clones in this sample may be carry-over from other donors' samples. CDR3s leave out the opening cysteine and the closing phenylalanine or tryptophan. The order of the fields is V gene, CDR3 protein.

v_gene: TRBV3-2
CDR3aa: ASSQEGNGITGANVLT

v_gene: TRBV18
CDR3aa: ASSSPDRGGETQY

v_gene: TRBV4-1
CDR3aa: ASSHSGQGLGEQF

v_gene: TRBV18
CDR3aa: ASSPGISNQPQH

v_gene: TRBV5-1
CDR3aa: ASSSLPGQGDYEQY

v_gene: TRBV6-1
CDR3aa: ASRVGGGASYEQY

v_gene: TRBV4-2
CDR3aa: ASSQPGQSPGELF

v_gene: TRBV6-6
CDR3aa: ASSYSEWDSAIEAF

v_gene: TRBV7-8
CDR3aa: ASSLRGGHEKLF

v_gene: TRBV3-1
CDR3aa: ASSRSERDSENTIY

v_gene: TRBV20-1
CDR3aa: SAQETSGVSYEQY

v_gene: TRBV11-2
CDR3aa: ASSLVAGNTGELF

v_gene: TRBV6-5
CDR3aa: ASSYSQSYEQY

v_gene: TRBV6-6
CDR3aa: ASTPATGTGFYNEQF

v_gene: TRBV5-1
CDR3aa: ASSPGTSGNTDTQY

v_gene: TRBV2
CDR3aa: ASSASGTYLSTDTQY

v_gene: TRBV20-1
CDR3aa: SARERGGRRHEQF

v_gene: TRBV11-2
CDR3aa: ASSSHTIGGWVTEAF

v_gene: TRBV20-1
CDR3aa: SARDDRGSNQPQH

v_gene: TRBV12-3/TRBV12-4
CDR3aa: ASRYLYNEQF

v_gene: TRBV20-1
CDR3aa: SARLGNQPQH

v_gene: TRBV6-2/TRBV6-3
CDR3aa: ASSYSGREAF

v_gene: TRBV29-1
CDR3aa: SVELDRAGANVLT

v_gene: TRBV24-1
CDR3aa: ATSDRLAGSYNEQF

v_gene: TRBV28
CDR3aa: ASSFSVWEMAKNIQY

v_gene: TRBV19
CDR3aa: ATGRDSTGNTIY

v_gene: TRBV2
CDR3aa: ASSPTSGGVSYNEQF

v_gene: TRBV7-2
CDR3aa: ASSSRDLRNIQY

v_gene: TRBV28
CDR3aa: ASSPPTGVNTEAF

v_gene: TRBV28
CDR3aa: ASSPAPGVYEQY

v_gene: TRBV30
CDR3aa: AWSVNERGLGYT

v_gene: TRBV25-1
CDR3aa: ASSDRDSSGYT

v_gene: TRBV27
CDR3aa: ASSSYSGVTGELF

v_gene: TRBV6-2/TRBV6-3
CDR3aa: ASKDPVSGANVLT

v_gene: TRBV4-3
CDR3aa: ASSQYTGTRNEKLF

v_gene: TRBV10-3
CDR3aa: AISESERGAEQF

v_gene: TRBV7-9
CDR3aa: ASSFAGQPSPLH

v_gene: TRBV7-2
CDR3aa: ASLPHNEQF

v_gene: TRBV19
CDR3aa: ASSIDADRAQPQH